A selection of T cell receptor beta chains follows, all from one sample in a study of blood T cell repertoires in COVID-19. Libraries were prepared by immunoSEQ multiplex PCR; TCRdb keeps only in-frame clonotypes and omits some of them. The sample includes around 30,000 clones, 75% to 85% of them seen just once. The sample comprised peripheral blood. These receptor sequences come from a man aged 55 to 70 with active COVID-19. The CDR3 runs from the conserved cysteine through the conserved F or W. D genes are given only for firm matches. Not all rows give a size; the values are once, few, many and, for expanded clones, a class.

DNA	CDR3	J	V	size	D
TGCGCCAGCAGCTTGCATGATGGCTACACCTTC	CASSLHDGYTF	TRBJ1-2	TRBV5-1	-	-
TGCGCCAGCAGCTTGGGTGGGGGCGCCTATGAAAAACTGTTTTTT	CASSLGGGAYEKLFF	TRBJ1-4	TRBV5-1	-	-
TGTGCCAGCAGCGGCAGCGTCAGGGCCTACGAGCAGTACTTC	CASSGSVRAYEQYF	TRBJ2-7	TRBV9	few	-
TGTGCCAGCAGCGAGTCAGGGGGGAAGAACACTGAAGCTTTCTTT	CASSESGGKNTEAFF	TRBJ1-1	TRBV11-2	-	TRBD1
TGTGCCAGCAGTGAATCACATTCCTATGGCTACACCTTC	CASSESHSYGYTF	TRBJ1-2	TRBV2	few	-
TGTTCCGCCAGGGGAGCTCTTGAGCAGTTCTTC	CSARGALEQFF	TRBJ2-1	TRBV6-5	-	-
TGTGCCAGCAGCTTAGTTCCGGGGTCAACTAATGAAAAACTGTTTTTT	CASSLVPGSTNEKLFF	TRBJ1-4	TRBV7-9	-	-
TGCAGCGTTGAGCGGGTCGGGGAGCTGTTTTTT	CSVERVGELFF	TRBJ2-2	TRBV29-1	-	-
TGTGCCAGCAGTTCGACAGGGATCGACGTCGCCAAAAACATTCAGTACTTC	CASSSTGIDVAKNIQYF	TRBJ2-4	TRBV27	-	TRBD1
TGTGCCACCAGTGTAGGGGGTGAGAATGAGCAGTTCTTC	CATSVGGENEQFF	TRBJ2-1	TRBV24-1	-	-
TGTGCCAGCAGCCCGACAGGGACCCTTGAAGCTTTCTTT	CASSPTGTLEAFF	TRBJ1-1	TRBV7-3	medium-sized	TRBD1
TGTGCCAGCAGTGAAGCAGGGGCTAACTATGGCTACACCTTC	CASSEAGANYGYTF	TRBJ1-2	TRBV2	-	-
TGTGCCAGCAGTGAACTAGCGGGGGCAATGAACTTC	CASSELAGAMNF	TRBJ2-7	TRBV25-1	-	TRBD2
TGTGCCAGCAGCTCAGATTCCGGCGGGTCTGGAAACACCATATATTTT	CASSSDSGGSGNTIYF	TRBJ1-3	TRBV7-9	few	-
TGTGCCAGCAGTCCCTTAGACAGGGGGAGCAATCAGCCCCAGCATTTT	CASSPLDRGSNQPQHF	TRBJ1-5	TRBV27	-	TRBD1
TGTGCCACCCTTAGCGGATCCACAGATACGCAGTATTTT	CATLSGSTDTQYF	TRBJ2-3	TRBV6-5	-	-
TGTGCCAGCAGCCATCCAACTAGCGGGAGCGAGCAGTACTTC	CASSHPTSGSEQYF	TRBJ2-7	TRBV7-2	-	TRBD2
TGTGCCAGCACCTCAGGGGGATCCAATCAGCCCCAGCATTTT	CASTSGGSNQPQHF	TRBJ1-5	TRBV5-6	-	TRBD1
TGTGCCAGCAGCTTGGGCAGGTCCTACGAGCAGTACTTC	CASSLGRSYEQYF	TRBJ2-7	TRBV5-4	-	-
TGTGCCAGCAGTGTAGCGGGAGGGCGGCGGACCGGGGAGCTGTTTTTT	CASSVAGGRRTGELFF	TRBJ2-2	TRBV27	once	TRBD2
TGTGCCAGCAGTGTATGGGACAAAGGCACAGATACGCAGTATTTT	CASSVWDKGTDTQYF	TRBJ2-3	TRBV2	-	-
TGTGCCAGCAGCCCCGTGGGGGCCGCCTCTGGAAACACCATATATTTT	CASSPVGAASGNTIYF	TRBJ1-3	TRBV7-9	-	-
TGTGCCAGTAGTATAGACACGGCAACTAATGAAAAACTGTTTTTT	CASSIDTATNEKLFF	TRBJ1-4	TRBV19	-	-
TGTGCCAGCAGGCGTACAGATAATAATTCACCCCTCCACTTT	CASRRTDNNSPLHF	TRBJ1-6	TRBV6-6	few	-
TGTGCCAGCAGCCTGGGAGGTACGGCAACCCACGAGCAGTACTTC	CASSLGGTATHEQYF	TRBJ2-7	TRBV3-1/TRBV3-2	once	-
TGTGCCAGCAGACCGGCTAGCGGGAACTACGAGCAGTACTTC	CASRPASGNYEQYF	TRBJ2-7	TRBV7-2	-	TRBD2
TGTGCCAGCAGCGCCCCGGGACAGGGGGCCTACGAGCAGTACTTC	CASSAPGQGAYEQYF	TRBJ2-7	TRBV6-2/TRBV6-3	-	TRBD1
TGTGCCAGCAGCTTGGGAGGATATGGCTACACCTTC	CASSLGGYGYTF	TRBJ1-2	TRBV5-4	-	-
TGTGCCAGCAGCTTAGAGGGACAGGGAAATTCACCCCTCCACTTT	CASSLEGQGNSPLHF	TRBJ1-6	TRBV7-6	-	TRBD1
TGTGCCAGCAGTTACTCGATGAGTCCCGGGGAAAAACTGTTTTTT	CASSYSMSPGEKLFF	TRBJ1-4	TRBV6-5	-	-
TGTGCCAGCAGGCCAGGGGGAATTCAAGAGACCCAGTACTTC	CASRPGGIQETQYF	TRBJ2-5	TRBV6-5	-	TRBD1
TGTGCCACCAGTGATCGAATGACTAGCAGAGATGAGCAGTTCTTC	CATSDRMTSRDEQFF	TRBJ2-1	TRBV24-1	-	TRBD2
TGTGCCAGCAGCTCCCCCCAAAGGGGAGGCTATGGCTACACCTTC	CASSSPQRGGYGYTF	TRBJ1-2	TRBV11-2	-	-
TGTGCCAGCTCACCCTGGGACAGTAACTACGAGCAGTACTTC	CASSPWDSNYEQYF	TRBJ2-7	TRBV18	few	TRBD1
TGTGCCAGCAGCTTGGACAGCAGCTCCACCTACTCCTACGAGCAGTACTTC	CASSLDSSSTYSYEQYF	TRBJ2-7	TRBV7-6	-	-
TGCAGCGTCACTATCGGACTAGCCCACAATGAGCAGTTCTTC	CSVTIGLAHNEQFF	TRBJ2-1	TRBV29-1	-	TRBD2
TGTGCCAGCAGGGTCAGGCAGGACACCGGGGAGCTGTTTTTT	CASRVRQDTGELFF	TRBJ2-2	TRBV6-5	-	-
TGTGCCAGCAGCCCTGGACTAGCGGGCACCTACGAGCAGTACTTC	CASSPGLAGTYEQYF	TRBJ2-7	TRBV11-2	-	TRBD2
TGTGCCAGTAGTCTTAGCGGGACAACCTACAATGAGCAGTTCTTC	CASSLSGTTYNEQFF	TRBJ2-1	TRBV19	-	TRBD2